The T cell receptor beta chain described here comes from a study of blood T cell repertoires in COVID-19 (dated by TCRdb to the early 2020s). Regarding the complete study: The collaborator samples originated in the United States, Italy and Spain and spanned the acute and convalescent phases of COVID-19. The prospective study material was composed of cDNA or gDNA derived from T cells, B-cell-depleted T cells, or PBMCs. Deeply sampled blood TCRbeta repertoires from subjects exposed to, actively infected with, or recovered from COVID-19 were included in the dataset. The repertoires were released in a freely available public database meant as a resource for research on the immune response to SARS-CoV-2. The samples were drawn from the first 160 participants of the ongoing ImmuneRACE study and from 950 to 1,500 subjects provided by 6 global collaborators. Sample metadata almost always included a de-identified subject ID, COVID-19 status, age in years and sex. Where available, HLA class I and class II types were obtained from metadata supplied by the sample provider rather than from assay-based typing.

There are a few counts of this clone. The antigen it binds to is not known. Within one base of it there is no much larger clone, and no base qualities were kept. A second Seattle source provided samples from volunteer blood donors who had recovered from COVID-19. Whole blood was collected in K2EDTA tubes by collaborating institutions according to the institutions' own protocols. For TCRbeta analysis, collaborator samples were shipped as frozen whole blood, as isolated PBMCs, or as DNA extracted from either sample type. What the study reported, not specific to this receptor: The amount of clinical and demographic metadata varied by source and participant and was provided uncurated.

The immunoSEQ Assay, a bias-controlled multiplex PCR, was used to amplify TCRbeta CDR3 regions from genomic DNA. The original methods were these. Nucleated cell counts per sample were estimated from amplification of reference gene primers within the assay. To quantify the absolute abundance of each unique TCRbeta CDR3 rearrangement, sequence reads were collapsed and filtered. Productive Simpson clonality was computed per sample as the square root of Simpson's diversity index over productive rearrangements. Sourced from immuneACCESS, this table was stored by TCRdb with only in-frame sequences that have V and J called. A share of the clones is absent; for the studies checked, an unresolved V gene accounts for under half, and the remainder has no known explanation. The V and J calls and the clone size are those of that table, but D and trimming were determined from the DNA. This sample holds a few hundred thousand clones; 70% to 90% were observed only once. Of the sample, roughly 6.7% is held by the ten largest clones.

V was cut back by 2 bases and J by 0 bases, leaving a gap of 5 bases between them. The germline V gene (reference sequence) supplies CDR1 MNHEY and CDR2 SMNVEV. From cysteine to phenylalanine, the CDR3 is 14 amino acids long. The CDR3 DNA has 42 bases and is translated from base 1. The sequenced sample consisted of peripheral blood. The receptor chain draws on TRBV27 and TRBJ1-5; confidence is insufficient to name the D gene. The sequence derives from a man between 18 and 29 years old who had recovered from COVID-19. The CDR3: CASSLRLSNQPQHF. The DNA reads as follows: TGTGCCAGCAGTTTAAGACTTAGCAATCAGCCCCAGCATTTT.